This T cell receptor beta chain appears in the sequencing data of a study of T cells in Graves' hyperthyroidism and ophthalmopathy. Study conclusions and caveats: Blood held most thyroid clonotypes expanded above 0.001 frequency. Ophthalmopathy was predicted by the model a median of about 6.5 months ahead of onset.

Across 18 months, stable Graves' hyperthyroidism was marked by no progression to ophthalmopathy. PBMCs were obtained from about 10 ml fresh peripheral blood. TCR beta CDR3 sequences were amplified from RNA transcripts. TCR CDR3 underwent first-round RT-PCR with the HTBI primer set. TCRdb called the multiplex PCR reads again in MiXCR, with one record for every CDR3 protein. The sample contains hundreds of thousands of distinct CDR3 sequences, 38% of which appear only once. This clonotype has a count of ten or more. Its antigen remains unknown. The CDR3 has 12 amino acids. Per the germline V gene, CDR1 is DFQATT and CDR2 is SNEGSKA (reference sequence). After removal of 6 bases from V and 5 bases from J, the junction contained 6 bases not matched to a gene.

The sequenced sample consisted of blood. The chain is built from TRBV20-1 and TRBJ2-5, with 7 bases aligning to TRBD2. This receptor was identified in a man between 18 and 35 years old with Graves' hyperthyroidism. The CDR3 sequence: CSAAAGDETQYF. The CDR3 DNA reads as TGCAGTGCGGCCGCGGGAGACGAGACCCAGTACTTC.